A selection of T cell receptor beta chains follows, all from one sample in a study of T cell responses to AZD1222 COVID-19 vaccine. The data were produced by immunoSEQ multiplex PCR, yet TCRdb's version contains in-frame clones alone and is incomplete. The sample has about 120,000 clones, approximately 85% seen once. The sample consisted of peripheral blood, taken on day 0 of MenACWY control vaccination. These receptors were taken from an adult in good health. The CDR3 runs from the conserved cysteine through the conserved F or W. D genes are given only for firm matches. Not every row has a clone size; where given, it reads once, few, many or a size class.

V	J	D	size	DNA	CDR3
TRBV18	TRBJ1-3	NA	NA	TGTGCCAGCTCACGACTCGCCGATTCTGGAAACACCATATATTTT	CASSRLADSGNTIYF
TRBV11-1	TRBJ1-4	TRBD1	NA	TGTGCCAGCAGCCCCAGGGGGCGCGGAGAAAAACTGTTTTTT	CASSPRGRGEKLFF
TRBV19	TRBJ2-7	TRBD1	NA	TGTGCCAGTAGTAGAGGGACAGGGGGTACCTACGAGCAGTACTTC	CASSRGTGGTYEQYF
TRBV6-2/TRBV6-3	TRBJ1-1	NA	NA	TGTGCCAGCAGTTACTCGAGAGCTTACACTGAAGCTTTCTTT	CASSYSRAYTEAFF
TRBV6-1	TRBJ2-7	NA	NA	TGTGCCAGCAGTGACACCCCGGCAGGGCATGAATACGAGCAGTACTTC	CASSDTPAGHEYEQYF
TRBV10-1	TRBJ2-1	NA	once	TGCGCCAGCAGTGGCCCTCTCGAGCAGTTCTTC	CASSGPLEQFF
TRBV10-3	TRBJ2-3	TRBD2	NA	TGTGCCATCAGTGAGTCGGGACTAGCGGGGGGGCGAGTCCAAGATACGCAGTATTTT	CAISESGLAGGRVQDTQYF
TRBV3-1/TRBV3-2	TRBJ1-4	NA	NA	TGTGCCAGCAGCCAAGTCGGGGAAATAACTTTGGTACCAACTAATGAAAAACTGTTTTTT	CASSQVGEITLVPTNEKLFF
TRBV18	TRBJ2-2	TRBD2	NA	TGTGCCAGCCCCACTAGCGGGGCGAACACCGGGGAGCTGTTTTTT	CASPTSGANTGELFF
TRBV28	TRBJ1-2	NA	NA	TGTGCCAGCAGGGACCGGGACACACTCCAAAAGACCTTC	CASRDRDTLQKTF
TRBV27	TRBJ2-1	TRBD1	once	TGTGCCAGCAGTCGCCAGACAGGGGGTAGAAATGAGCAGTTCTTC	CASSRQTGGRNEQFF
TRBV5-5	TRBJ2-1	TRBD2	NA	TGTGCCAGCAGCGGTCAGGGGGGACTAGCGGGCCATGAGCAGTTCTTC	CASSGQGGLAGHEQFF
TRBV2	TRBJ1-5	NA	NA	TGTGCCAGCAGTGGGAATCCAGACCCCGGGCAGCCCCAGCATTTT	CASSGNPDPGQPQHF
TRBV9	TRBJ2-3	NA	NA	TGTGCCAGCAGCGTAGAGTTCACAGATACGCAGTATTTT	CASSVEFTDTQYF
TRBV24-1	TRBJ2-1	TRBD1	NA	TGTGCCACCAGTGATTTAAATCCGGGACAGGGGGCTTTTGATGAGCAGTTCTTC	CATSDLNPGQGAFDEQFF
TRBV9	TRBJ1-1	NA	NA	TGTGCCAGCAGCGCGCAGACATCTAACACTGAAGCTTTCTTT	CASSAQTSNTEAFF
TRBV2	TRBJ1-6	NA	NA	TGTGCCAGCAGGCCGACTATCCCAGGCTCACCCCTCCACTTT	CASRPTIPGSPLHF
TRBV6-5	TRBJ2-2	NA	NA	TGTGCCACCCGGAAAAATGTCGGGGAGCTGTTTTTT	CATRKNVGELFF
TRBV15	TRBJ2-1	TRBD2	NA	TGTGCCACCAACTTGGGAGGGTTGGGGAGCTCCTACAATGAGCAGTTCTTC	CATNLGGLGSSYNEQFF
TRBV6-5	TRBJ2-7	TRBD1	NA	TGTGCCAGCAGCAGACAGGGGATGAGAGGAAACGAGCAGTACTTC	CASSRQGMRGNEQYF
TRBV12-3/TRBV12-4	TRBJ1-1	NA	few	TGTGCCAGCAGTTTCTCCACTGAAGCTTTCTTT	CASSFSTEAFF
TRBV24-1	TRBJ2-1	NA	medium-sized	TGTGCCATCAGGGGTCGGGGGGAATCCTACAATGAGCAGTTCTTC	CAIRGRGESYNEQFF
TRBV7-3	TRBJ2-1	NA	NA	TGTGCCAGCAGCTTAGGTGTCGGGGGCCGGTGGAACAATGAGCAGTTCTTC	CASSLGVGGRWNNEQFF
TRBV18	TRBJ1-1	NA	NA	TGTGCCAGCTCACGGGAGGGAAGGGCCGCTGAAGCTTTCTTT	CASSREGRAAEAFF
TRBV23-1	TRBJ2-7	TRBD2	once	TGCGCCAGCAGTCAATTCTCTTTTTATTCGGCGGGGGGCGCCTACGAGCAGTACTTC	CASSQFSFYSAGGAYEQYF
TRBV27	TRBJ2-5	NA	many	TGTGCCAGCAGCCGACGCCCCCAAGAGACCCAGTACTTC	CASSRRPQETQYF
TRBV7-2	TRBJ2-7	NA	NA	TGTGCCAGCAGCGCTTACAGCGGACGCTCCTACGAGCAGTACTTC	CASSAYSGRSYEQYF
TRBV7-8	TRBJ1-2	NA	NA	TGTGCCAGCAGCTTTGGCGGTGTCGACTATGGCTACACCTTC	CASSFGGVDYGYTF
TRBV7-3	TRBJ2-7	NA	NA	TGTGCCAGCAGCTTAACTAGGGTCTCCTACGAGCAGTACTTC	CASSLTRVSYEQYF
TRBV28	TRBJ1-2	NA	NA	TGTGCCAGCACCCCTCAGGGAAACTATGGCTACACCTTC	CASTPQGNYGYTF
TRBV7-8	TRBJ2-3	NA	NA	TGTGCCAGCAGCTTAGCCGGGGGTCAGGATACGCAGTATTTT	CASSLAGGQDTQYF
TRBV2	TRBJ2-3	NA	NA	TGTGCCAGCAGTGATGGGCTGATCACAGATACGCAGTATTTT	CASSDGLITDTQYF
TRBV11-1	TRBJ1-6	NA	NA	TGTGCCAGCAGGATAAACCGGGAGTTTAATTCACCCCTCCACTTT	CASRINREFNSPLHF
TRBV2	TRBJ2-2	NA	NA	TGTGCCAGCACCCGAATGATGAACACCGGGGAGCTGTTTTTT	CASTRMMNTGELFF
TRBV4-1	TRBJ1-3	NA	NA	TGCGCCAGCAGCCAAGGTCGGGCTTACTCTGGAAACACCATATATTTT	CASSQGRAYSGNTIYF
TRBV4-1	TRBJ2-7	TRBD1	NA	TGCGCCAGCAGCCAAGATCTAGGCAGGGGGCGCGAGCAGTACTTC	CASSQDLGRGREQYF
TRBV5-4	TRBJ2-7	NA	NA	TGTGCCAGCAACACGGACACATCCTACGAGCAGTACTTC	CASNTDTSYEQYF
TRBV10-3	TRBJ2-1	NA	NA	TGTGCCACCGCTCCCTCTAGCGCCGATGAGCAGTTCTTC	CATAPSSADEQFF
TRBV6-1	TRBJ1-1	NA	NA	TGTGCCAGCAGTGAAGTGGGGCCTTTCTTT	CASSEVGPFF
TRBV5-1	TRBJ2-3	NA	NA	TGCGCCAGTACCACGGGGACCGACACAGATACGCAGTATTTT	CASTTGTDTDTQYF
TRBV3-1/TRBV3-2	TRBJ1-6	NA	NA	TGTGCCAGCAGCCAAGACCGGGGGTGGTCCTCCTATAATTCACCCCTCCACTTT	CASSQDRGWSSYNSPLHF
TRBV7-9	TRBJ1-2	NA	NA	TGTGCCAGCAGCTCCCCGGGACAACTAAGAAGTGGCTACACCTTC	CASSSPGQLRSGYTF
TRBV2	TRBJ2-2	NA	NA	TGTGCCAGCAGCAGGGACTCGTGGGACGCCGGGGAGCTGTTTTTT	CASSRDSWDAGELFF
TRBV11-2	TRBJ1-1	TRBD1	NA	TGTGCCAGCAGCCCCCGGACAGGGCGGGGTACTGAAGCTTTCTTT	CASSPRTGRGTEAFF
TRBV25-1	TRBJ2-7	NA	once	TGTGCCAGCAGTGAATGGGGCGGAGGTTACGAGCAGTACTTC	CASSEWGGGYEQYF
TRBV7-2	TRBJ2-2	TRBD2	NA	TGTGCCAGCCGGGCGGTTCGGGGGGGAGGACTGTTTTTT	CASRAVRGGGLFF
TRBV19	TRBJ2-3	TRBD2	few	TGTGCCAGTACGACTAGCGGGGCGACTAGGGGGCAGTATTTT	CASTTSGATRGQYF
TRBV19	TRBJ1-1	NA	NA	TGTGCCAGTAGTTCAGAGATCGGGCTCACTGAAGCTTTCTTT	CASSSEIGLTEAFF
TRBV11-3	TRBJ2-3	NA	NA	TGTGCCAGCAGCTTAGATACTGCGGATACGCAGTATTTT	CASSLDTADTQYF
TRBV7-2	TRBJ2-5	TRBD1	NA	TGTGCCAGCAGGGGGACAGGTCGAGAGACCCAGTACTTC	CASRGTGRETQYF
TRBV28	TRBJ2-5	NA	NA	TGTGCCAGCAGGGGACTTGAGGAGACCCAGTACTTC	CASRGLEETQYF
TRBV6-5	TRBJ1-6	NA	NA	TGTGCCAGCAGCCGGATATCAGGTTATAATTCACCCCTCCACTTT	CASSRISGYNSPLHF
TRBV5-4	TRBJ2-7	TRBD2	NA	TGTGCCAGCAGGGAGCGGGGTTCAAACTACGAGCAGTACTTC	CASRERGSNYEQYF
TRBV3-1/TRBV3-2	TRBJ1-4	NA	NA	TGTGCCAGCAGCCAATTGGGGGCTAGTGAAAAACTGTTTTTT	CASSQLGASEKLFF